The present TCR beta chain was sequenced within a study of cytomegalovirus exposure and HLA in healthy donors. Study context: Earlier, 95 million to 140 million unique TCR beta sequences were recovered from some 200 million T cells by an analysis. Points from the study as a whole: TCR beta chains numbering 150 to 200 were designated cytomegalovirus-associated. Reportedly, diagnosis of cytomegalovirus status by the classifier showed high specificity and sensitivity.

With regard to this clone: As yet, its antigen is unknown.

The CDR3 has 19 amino acids. V shed 0 bases and J shed 3 bases, with 22 bases lying between them. Germline V gene lookup returns CDR1 LGHNA and CDR2 YSLEER. Vbeta (60) and Jbeta (13) primers were used in the PCR. Libraries were prepared by immunoSEQ multiplex PCR; TCRdb keeps only in-frame clonotypes and omits some of them. This table holds about 180,000 clones, around 82% found once. The V gene is TRBV4-3, the J gene TRBJ2-3; possible D gene TRBD1, 6 bases. This sequence was found in a woman in her 30s in good health and CMV-seropositive. Sequences were obtained from PBMCs. This CDR3 reads CASSQDGGPGSGTTDTQYF. The CDR3, as DNA: TGCGCCAGCAGCCAAGATGGGGGACCTGGGTCAGGGACAACAGATACGCAGTATTTT.